Listed here are 5 T cell receptor beta chains from one sample, sequenced in a study of CD8 T cells in ankylosing spondylitis. TCRdb reprocessed the 5' RACE reads with MiXCR, giving one entry per CDR3 protein. Among over 700,000 distinct CDR3 sequences listed, around 20% were seen once. Which antigens these TCRs recognize remains unknown. Overall study results and limits: Apparently characteristic of ankylosing spondylitis blood was a TCR beta motif (about eight highly homologous variants).

Sequencing was performed on blood, either unsorted or a sorted T cell fraction (not recorded which). The receptors derive from a male donor with ankylosing spondylitis.

This clonotype was seen a handful of times. V and J are TRBV9 and TRBJ2-3, with TRBD1 identical over 8 bases. The CDR3 is 18 amino acids. Germline CDR1 SGDLS, CDR2 YYNGEE. V lost 4 bases, J lost 0 bases, and 13 bases stayed unmatched. The CDR3 DNA reads TGTGCCAGCAGCCATGGGCAGGGGGCGCGGACTAGCACAGATACGCAGTATTTT. It yields the protein CASSHGQGARTSTDTQYF.

The chain is built from TRBV5-6 and TRBJ1-1, with TRBD1 matching 8 bases. From germline, CDR1 is SGHDT and CDR2 YYEEEE. Trimming at V came to 5 bases and at J to 3 bases, leaving 6 bases not matched to a gene. This CDR3 has 14 amino acids. This CDR3 reads CASRQGQGYTEAFF. The CDR3 coding sequence is TGTGCCAGCAGGCAAGGACAGGGCTACACTGAAGCTTTCTTT.

The rearrangement joins TRBV19 to TRBJ2-1; 11 bases line up with TRBD2. The CDR3 length is 14 residues. Germline CDR1 and CDR2: LNHDA and SQIVND (reference sequence). Trimming at V came to 9 bases and at J to 4 bases, leaving 5 bases not matched to a gene. CDR3 amino acids: CASKLAGEYNEQFF. CDR3 DNA sequence: TGTGCCAGCAAACTAGCGGGAGAATACAATGAGCAGTTCTTC.

This clonotype was detected only a few times. The chain uses TRBV7-8 and TRBJ2-7, with a tentative D call TRBD1 (6 bases). The CDR3 runs 15 residues. The V gene's germline CDR1 is SGHVS and CDR2 FQNEAQ. V was cut by 5 bases and J by 2 bases, with 16 bases left in between. This chain's CDR3 is CASSPGDPIAYEQYF. The CDR3, as DNA: TGTGCCAGCAGCCCAGGGGACCCGATTGCCTACGAGCAGTACTTC.

The table lists this clonotype with a few counts. V usage is TRBV12-3 or TRBV12-4 and J usage is TRBJ2-7, with 7 bases identical to TRBD2. V trimming: 4 bases; J trimming: 4 bases; junction bases outside the gene matches: 10. The CDR3 runs 15 residues. CDR3 region: CASSSRGEEKYEQYF. Here the CDR3 DNA reads TGTGCCAGCAGTTCCCGGGGGGAGGAGAAATACGAGCAGTACTTC.